This TCR beta chain was sequenced in a study of blood T cell repertoires in COVID-19. The method was immunoSEQ multiplex PCR; TCRdb's version includes in-frame clones alone and lacks a portion of them. The data contain 200,000 to 250,000 clones, roughly 90% of them seen just once; the ten biggest clones take up 4% to 5.5%. The CDR3 is made up of 15 amino acids. With V trimmed by 1 base and J by 1 base, 3 bases remained unmatched. Germline CDR1 SGHNT, CDR2 YYREEE (reference sequence). This receptor was taken from a woman aged 40 to 49 with acute or convalescent COVID-19. Sequenced: peripheral blood. The chain is built from TRBV5-4 and TRBJ1-1, with TRBD1 identical over 8 bases. CDR3 DNA: TGTGCCAGCAGCTTGATGACAGGGGCGAACACTGAAGCTTTCTTT. It is translated as CASSLMTGANTEAFF.